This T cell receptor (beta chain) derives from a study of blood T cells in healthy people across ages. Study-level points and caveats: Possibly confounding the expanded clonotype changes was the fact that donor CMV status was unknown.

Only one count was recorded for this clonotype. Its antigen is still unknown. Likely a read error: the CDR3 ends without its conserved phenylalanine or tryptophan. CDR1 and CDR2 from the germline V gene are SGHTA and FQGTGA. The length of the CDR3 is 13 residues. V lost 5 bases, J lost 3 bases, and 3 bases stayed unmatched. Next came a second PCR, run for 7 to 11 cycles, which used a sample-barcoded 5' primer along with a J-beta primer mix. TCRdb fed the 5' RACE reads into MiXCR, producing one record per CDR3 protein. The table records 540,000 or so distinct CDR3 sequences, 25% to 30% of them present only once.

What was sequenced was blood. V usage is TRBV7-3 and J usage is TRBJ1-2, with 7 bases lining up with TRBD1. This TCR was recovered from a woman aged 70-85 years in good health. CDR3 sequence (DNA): TGTGCCAGCAGCAAGACAGGGTACTATGGCTACACCATC. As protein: CASSKTGYYGYTI.